The rows below give T cell receptor beta chains drawn from one sample of a study of CD8 T cells in ankylosing spondylitis. TCRdb recomputed calls from the 5' RACE reads with MiXCR, one row per CDR3 protein. Here the sample spans roughly 35,000 distinct CDR3 sequences, about 17% being singletons. The sample comprised blood. Every receptor here comes from a male donor with ankylosing spondylitis or in good health (not recorded which). The CDR3 runs from the conserved cysteine through the conserved F or W. The D gene is left open where the match is weak. Where a row states a size, it is once, few, many or the class of an expanded clone; other rows omit it.

j_gene: TRBJ2-1
abundance: .
v_gene: TRBV5-1
d_gene: .
CDR3nt: TGCGCCAGCAGCTTCGGGGGACAGCTCTACAATGAGCAGTTCTTC
CDR3aa: CASSFGGQLYNEQFF

j_gene: TRBJ2-1
abundance: .
v_gene: TRBV12-3/TRBV12-4
d_gene: TRBD1
CDR3nt: TGTGCCAGCAGTAAGGGACAGGGAGGGGGCAATGAGCAGTTCTTC
CDR3aa: CASSKGQGGGNEQFF

j_gene: TRBJ1-1
abundance: few
v_gene: TRBV5-1
d_gene: .
CDR3nt: TGCGCCAGCAGCTTGGCAGGGGATAATACTGAAGCTTTCTTT
CDR3aa: CASSLAGDNTEAFF

j_gene: TRBJ2-7
abundance: .
v_gene: TRBV25-1
d_gene: TRBD2
CDR3nt: TGTGCCAGCAGTGAATGGGTTAGCGGGTCCTACGAGCAGTACTTC
CDR3aa: CASSEWVSGSYEQYF

j_gene: TRBJ2-3
abundance: few
v_gene: TRBV5-1
d_gene: .
CDR3nt: TGCGCCAGCAGCTTGGCACAGGGTGTCACAGATACGCAGTATTTT
CDR3aa: CASSLAQGVTDTQYF

j_gene: TRBJ2-5
abundance: .
v_gene: TRBV7-3
d_gene: TRBD1
CDR3nt: TGTGCCAGCAGCAAAGACAGGGGCATCCGGGAGACCCAGTACTTC
CDR3aa: CASSKDRGIRETQYF

j_gene: TRBJ1-5
abundance: .
v_gene: TRBV7-2
d_gene: .
CDR3nt: TGTGCCAGCAGTCCAGGGAGGAGCAATCAGCCCCAGCATTTT
CDR3aa: CASSPGRSNQPQHF

j_gene: TRBJ2-2
abundance: few
v_gene: TRBV5-1
d_gene: .
CDR3nt: TGCGCCAGCAGCATGGGACCGGACACCGGGGAGCTGTTTTTT
CDR3aa: CASSMGPDTGELFF

j_gene: TRBJ1-1
abundance: few
v_gene: TRBV28
d_gene: TRBD1
CDR3nt: TGTGCCAGCCGACAGGGGGGGAACACTGAAGCTTTCTTT
CDR3aa: CASRQGGNTEAFF

j_gene: TRBJ2-3
abundance: few
v_gene: TRBV7-8
d_gene: TRBD2
CDR3nt: TGTGCCAGCAGCTTAAATAGCGGGGGCACCCGATGGACAGATACGCAGTATTTT
CDR3aa: CASSLNSGGTRWTDTQYF

j_gene: TRBJ1-6
abundance: once
v_gene: TRBV5-1
d_gene: .
CDR3nt: TGCGCCAGCAGCTTGGAGGGGGGCCCCAATTCACCCCTCCACTTT
CDR3aa: CASSLEGGPNSPLHF

j_gene: TRBJ1-1
abundance: .
v_gene: TRBV6-2/TRBV6-3
d_gene: .
CDR3nt: TGTGCCAGCAGTTCCTCGGGACGGATGAACACTGAAGCTTTCTTT
CDR3aa: CASSSSGRMNTEAFF

j_gene: TRBJ2-1
abundance: .
v_gene: TRBV2
d_gene: .
CDR3nt: TGTGCCAGCAGTAAGTATGAGCAGTTCTTC
CDR3aa: CASSKYEQFF

j_gene: TRBJ2-1
abundance: many
v_gene: TRBV20-1
d_gene: .
CDR3nt: TGCAGTGCTAGATACCGGGACCGAAAGTTCTTC
CDR3aa: CSARYRDRKFF

j_gene: TRBJ2-2
abundance: .
v_gene: TRBV5-1
d_gene: .
CDR3nt: TGCTCCAGCAGCAGGGCCGGAACCGGGGAGCTGTTTTTT
CDR3aa: CSSSRAGTGELFF

j_gene: TRBJ2-2
abundance: few
v_gene: TRBV7-2
d_gene: TRBD2
CDR3nt: TGTGCCAGCAGCTTAGAGCGGGGGTTCACCGGGGAGCTGTTTTTT
CDR3aa: CASSLERGFTGELFF

j_gene: TRBJ2-2
abundance: many
v_gene: TRBV9
d_gene: .
CDR3nt: TGTGCCAGCAGCGCGAACAGGGACCCCGGGGAGCTGTTTTTT
CDR3aa: CASSANRDPGELFF

j_gene: TRBJ2-1
abundance: .
v_gene: TRBV7-2
d_gene: .
CDR3nt: TGTGCCAGCAGCTCCGCGTTGGGTGAGCAGTTCTTC
CDR3aa: CASSSALGEQFF

j_gene: TRBJ1-2
abundance: few
v_gene: TRBV9
d_gene: .
CDR3nt: TGTGCCAGCAGCCCGAACCCTCAAGTAGGCTATGGCTACACCTTC
CDR3aa: CASSPNPQVGYGYTF

j_gene: TRBJ1-4
abundance: .
v_gene: TRBV28
d_gene: .
CDR3nt: TGTGCCAGCAGTTTGGCTGAGGGGGGTAATGAAAAACTGTTTTTT
CDR3aa: CASSLAEGGNEKLFF

j_gene: TRBJ1-4
abundance: few
v_gene: TRBV7-9
d_gene: .
CDR3nt: TGTGCCAGCAGCTCAGACGGAGCTAATGAAAAACTGTTTTTT
CDR3aa: CASSSDGANEKLFF

j_gene: TRBJ2-2
abundance: .
v_gene: TRBV11-1
d_gene: .
CDR3nt: TGTGCCAGCAGCTTATGGGGACCCCGCACCGGGGAGCTGTTTTTT
CDR3aa: CASSLWGPRTGELFF

j_gene: TRBJ2-7
abundance: many
v_gene: TRBV24-1
d_gene: .
CDR3nt: TGTGCCACCAGTGACTCTTACAGGGAGCAGTACTTC
CDR3aa: CATSDSYREQYF

j_gene: TRBJ1-2
abundance: few
v_gene: TRBV7-2
d_gene: TRBD1
CDR3nt: TGTGCCAGCAGCTTAGGAGATGACAGGGACTATGGCTACACCTTC
CDR3aa: CASSLGDDRDYGYTF

j_gene: TRBJ2-3
abundance: many
v_gene: TRBV3-1
d_gene: TRBD2
CDR3nt: TGTGCCAGCAGCCACCTAAACCTAGGATTAGCGGGGAAAGATACGCAGTATTTT
CDR3aa: CASSHLNLGLAGKDTQYF

j_gene: TRBJ2-3
abundance: .
v_gene: TRBV28
d_gene: TRBD1
CDR3nt: TGTGCCAGCAGCCCTTCGGGGACAGGACTCACAGATACGCAGTATTTT
CDR3aa: CASSPSGTGLTDTQYF

j_gene: TRBJ2-1
abundance: once
v_gene: TRBV7-3
d_gene: .
CDR3nt: TGTGCCAGCAGCTTAAGGGCCAGCTACAATGAGCAGTTCTTC
CDR3aa: CASSLRASYNEQFF

j_gene: TRBJ2-5
abundance: .
v_gene: TRBV9
d_gene: .
CDR3nt: TGTGCCAGCAGCGTAACGGGGAGGATGGTTGAGACCCAGTACTTC
CDR3aa: CASSVTGRMVETQYF

j_gene: TRBJ1-1
abundance: few
v_gene: TRBV5-1
d_gene: .
CDR3nt: TGCGCCAGCAGAGGGGGGTACACTGAAGCTTTCTTT
CDR3aa: CASRGGYTEAFF

j_gene: TRBJ2-3
abundance: .
v_gene: TRBV20-1
d_gene: .
CDR3nt: TGCAGTGCCCTATACACAGATACGCAGTATTTT
CDR3aa: CSALYTDTQYF

j_gene: TRBJ2-3
abundance: few
v_gene: TRBV7-2
d_gene: .
CDR3nt: TGTGCCAGCAGCTTACGGGGGGCGACAGGGGCAGATACGCAGTATTTT
CDR3aa: CASSLRGATGADTQYF

j_gene: TRBJ2-2
abundance: few
v_gene: TRBV15
d_gene: .
CDR3nt: TGTGCCACCAGCAGAGTCGGGGAGACACCGAACACCGGGGAGCTGTTTTTT
CDR3aa: CATSRVGETPNTGELFF